This T cell receptor (beta chain) was sequenced in a study of T-cell reconstitution after alpha-beta-depleted transplantation in children. Construction of the TCRbeta library involved unique molecular identifiers. Via MiXCR, TCRdb re-called the PCR reads, giving one row per CDR3 protein. This sample has about 690,000 distinct CDR3 sequences, with roughly 17% found just once. V was pared by 0 bases and J by 0 bases, with 11 bases between. The germline gives CDR1 SGHAT, CDR2 FQDESV (reference sequence). This CDR3 has 16 amino acids. The gene calls are TRBV11-1 and TRBJ1-1; tentative D call: TRBD1 (6 bases). This receptor was identified in a human donor who donated a stem cell graft to a child with acute myeloid leukemia. This specimen consisted of PBMCs from the stem cell graft donor, obtained from the stem cell graft. CDR3 residues: CASSLAGGLMNTEAFF. The CDR3 nucleotides are TGTGCCAGCAGCTTAGCGGGGGGGCTGATGAACACTGAAGCTTTCTTT.